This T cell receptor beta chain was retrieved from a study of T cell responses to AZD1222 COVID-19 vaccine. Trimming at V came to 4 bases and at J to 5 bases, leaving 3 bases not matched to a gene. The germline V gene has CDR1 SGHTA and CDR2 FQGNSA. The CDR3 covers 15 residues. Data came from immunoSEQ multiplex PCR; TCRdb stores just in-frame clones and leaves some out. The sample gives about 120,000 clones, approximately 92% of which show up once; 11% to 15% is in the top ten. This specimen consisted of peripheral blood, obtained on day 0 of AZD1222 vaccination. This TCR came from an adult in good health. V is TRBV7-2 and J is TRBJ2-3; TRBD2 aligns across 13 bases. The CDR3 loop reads CASSSLAGGVDTQYF. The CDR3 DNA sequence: TGTGCCAGCAGCTCACTAGCGGGAGGGGTAGATACGCAGTATTTT.